This note documents a single T cell receptor (beta chain) sequence. Antigen specificity is unknown. TCRdb's table, derived via immunoSEQ multiplex PCR, lists solely in-frame clones and lacks some. Among around 100,000 clones listed, 75% to 90% were seen once. Healthy donors had no documented immune events, such as infections, while sampled. This sample is part of a study of identifying expanded T cells in peripheral blood. Whole-study results and caveats: Approximately 2-week clone count variance significantly increased as total template count grew. Technical replicates showed about 1.2 changed clones; two weeks roughly 15; four weeks 19.

Sequencing used blood. The sequence derives from a person between 18 and 70 years old in good health.

The CDR3 region is CASSQEHGTETQYF. The CDR3, as DNA: TGCGCCAGCAGCCAAGAGCACGGTACAGAGACCCAGTACTTC. The chain joins TRBV4-1 to TRBJ2-5; D is undetermined. With 0 bases removed from V and 4 bases from J, the gap between germline ends came to 9 bases. Germline lookup yields CDR1 MGHRA and CDR2 YSYEKL. The CDR3 length is 14 residues.